A selection of T cell receptor beta chains follows, all from one sample in a study of long-term antiretroviral therapy in people with HIV. Using immunoSEQ multiplex PCR, the repertoire was profiled, and TCRdb retains in-frame clones only, with some absent. Here the sample spans roughly 11,000 clones, about three quarters being singletons. The material sequenced was unsorted PBMCs, taken 3 to 3.2 years before starting antiretroviral therapy. The source is a man aged 40-50 years with HIV. The conserved cysteine and the conserved F or W are not part of the CDR3 here. The order of the fields is D gene, V gene, J gene, CDR3 protein. D genes are given only for firm matches.

d_call: NA
v_call: TRBV27
j_call: TRBJ1-1
cdr3_aa: ASSFGGNTEAF

d_call: TRBD2
v_call: TRBV5-4
j_call: TRBJ2-3
cdr3_aa: ASSLGLAGGPDTQY

d_call: NA
v_call: TRBV5-4
j_call: TRBJ1-1
cdr3_aa: ASSPSAAVDTEAF

d_call: NA
v_call: TRBV7-7
j_call: TRBJ2-7
cdr3_aa: ASSLGELGPVCNEQY

d_call: NA
v_call: TRBV30
j_call: TRBJ2-3
cdr3_aa: AWSARVDTQY

d_call: NA
v_call: TRBV6-6
j_call: NA
cdr3_aa: ASSYATGTYEQY

d_call: NA
v_call: TRBV14
j_call: TRBJ1-5
cdr3_aa: ASSQDLNQPQH

d_call: TRBD2
v_call: TRBV5-4
j_call: TRBJ2-7
cdr3_aa: ASSFGITSGSYEQY

d_call: NA
v_call: TRBV7-9
j_call: TRBJ2-1
cdr3_aa: ASSATSYNEQF

d_call: TRBD1
v_call: TRBV28
j_call: TRBJ1-5
cdr3_aa: ASSLRDREYQPQH

d_call: TRBD2
v_call: TRBV4-2
j_call: TRBJ2-7
cdr3_aa: ASSQTSEGTYEQY

d_call: NA
v_call: TRBV30
j_call: TRBJ2-1
cdr3_aa: AWTPRQMSSYNEQF

d_call: NA
v_call: TRBV30
j_call: TRBJ2-2
cdr3_aa: AWSVPSANTGELF

d_call: NA
v_call: TRBV6-1
j_call: TRBJ2-3
cdr3_aa: ASSDAGGSTDTQY

d_call: TRBD2
v_call: TRBV7-2
j_call: TRBJ2-4
cdr3_aa: AGGGREGIQY

d_call: TRBD1
v_call: TRBV7-2
j_call: TRBJ2-7
cdr3_aa: ASSAPGQGDLEQY

d_call: NA
v_call: TRBV27
j_call: TRBJ2-7
cdr3_aa: ASSRKLTGTVEQY

d_call: TRBD2
v_call: TRBV7-9
j_call: TRBJ2-1
cdr3_aa: ASSTRMASGRVDEQF

d_call: NA
v_call: TRBV7-8
j_call: TRBJ2-7
cdr3_aa: ASSLVGPSYEQY

d_call: NA
v_call: TRBV6-5
j_call: TRBJ1-1
cdr3_aa: ASSLGSGTEAF

d_call: NA
v_call: TRBV4-3
j_call: TRBJ1-4
cdr3_aa: ASSQDTPGRTNEKLF